One sample yielded the 8 T cell receptor beta chains listed below, sequenced in a study of shared clonotypes between healthy human individuals. This table comes from immunoSEQ multiplex PCR, and its TCRdb copy is limited to in-frame clones, with some not included. The top ten clones hold under 0.15% of a sample with millions of clones, around 94% of them seen once. Sequenced: naive CD4+ T cells sorted from blood. Subset reported: CD45RA+ positively selected. The receptors shown here come from a man between 18 and 29 years old in good health.

In its sample, this clone was seen a few times. V gene TRBV7-6 combines with J gene TRBJ1-5; D gene ambiguous. The V gene's germline CDR1 is SGHVS and CDR2 FNYEAQ. Trimming took off 1 base at V and 5 bases at J, with 0 bases between the two ends. The CDR3 runs 11 residues. The CDR3 reads CASSLDQPQHF. The CDR3 nucleotides are TGTGCCAGCAGCTTAGATCAGCCCCAGCATTTT.

The chain carries TRBV6-1 and TRBJ2-1, with D uncertain. Looked up from germline, CDR1 is MNHNS and CDR2 is SASEGT. The CDR3 loop spans 15 amino acids. Trimming shortened V by 7 bases and J by 3 bases, and 16 bases separated the two germline ends. CDR3: CASKDLSVGYNEQFF. In DNA form, the CDR3 reads TGTGCCAGCAAGGACCTATCGGTGGGCTACAATGAGCAGTTCTTC.

The J gene is TRBJ2-5, the V gene TRBV18, with 7 nucleotides matching TRBD1. Germline V gene data show CDR1 as KGHSH and CDR2 as LQKENI. The CDR3 has 14 amino acids. V lost 3 bases to trimming and J lost 4 bases; unmatched junction nucleotides: 5. The CDR3 coding sequence is TGTGCCAGCTCACCGACAGGGCCCCTAGAGACCCAGTACTTC. It encodes CASSPTGPLETQYF.

V gene TRBV9 combines with J gene TRBJ2-1, with 8 bases fitting TRBD2. This CDR3 has 15 residues. The germline gives CDR1 SGDLS, CDR2 YYNGEE. Trimming removed 0 bases from V and 5 bases from J; junction bases left unmatched: 4. This CDR3 is CASSVAGGNHNEQFF. The CDR3 DNA follows: TGTGCCAGCAGCGTAGCGGGAGGGAACCACAATGAGCAGTTCTTC.

This chain joins TRBV18 and TRBJ2-5; perhaps D is TRBD1 or TRBD2 (5 bases each). This CDR3 spans 15 amino acids. Trimming removed 2 bases from V and 5 bases from J, with 15 bases in between. Germline V gene data show CDR1 as KGHSH and CDR2 as LQKENI. CDR3 protein: CASSPGLGVRETQYF. CDR3 DNA: TGTGCCAGCTCACCAGGACTGGGGGTCCGGGAGACCCAGTACTTC.

A remark on this clone: Other DNA sequences in this specimen translate into the identical CDR3. This chain links TRBV6-5 with TRBJ2-7, with D hard to call. Germline-derived CDR1 and CDR2 are MNHEY and SVGAGI. The CDR3 runs to 12 residues. V lost 6 bases and J lost 0, with 6 bases in between. The CDR3 coding sequence is TGTGCCAGCAGCCGGAGCTCCTACGAGCAGTACTTC. It codes for CASSRSSYEQYF.

A few counts support this clone. The rearrangement links TRBV6-5 to TRBJ1-6; 7 nucleotides agree with TRBD1. V was pared by 8 bases and J by 9 bases, with 10 bases of the junction left unmatched. From germline, CDR1 is MNHEY and CDR2 SVGAGI. This CDR3 has 14 amino acids. The CDR3 sequence: CASSPGQTFSPLHF. CDR3 sequence (DNA): TGTGCCAGCTCACCGGGACAGACCTTTTCACCCCTCCACTTT.

Here the CDR3 DNA reads TGTGCCTGGAGTGTACCGGGAGGAAGAACTGAAGCTTTCTTT. Translating it yields CAWSVPGGRTEAFF. The chain joins TRBV30 to TRBJ1-1, with D uncertain. V dropped 0 bases and J dropped 5 bases, with 13 bases sitting between them. CDR1 is GTSNPN, CDR2 SVGIG, per germline (reference sequence). This CDR3 spans 14 amino acids.